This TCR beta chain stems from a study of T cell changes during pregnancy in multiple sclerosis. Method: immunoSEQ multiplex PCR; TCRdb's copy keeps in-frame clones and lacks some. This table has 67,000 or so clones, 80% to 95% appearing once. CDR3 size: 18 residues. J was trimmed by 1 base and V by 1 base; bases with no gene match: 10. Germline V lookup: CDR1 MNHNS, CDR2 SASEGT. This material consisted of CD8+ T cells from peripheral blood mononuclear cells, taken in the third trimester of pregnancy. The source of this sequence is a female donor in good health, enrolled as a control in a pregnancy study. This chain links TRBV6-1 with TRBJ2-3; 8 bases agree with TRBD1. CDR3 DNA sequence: TGTGCCAGCAGTGAAGAGATGGAGTTGACAGGGGGCACAGATACGCAGTATTTT. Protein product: CASSEEMELTGGTDTQYF.